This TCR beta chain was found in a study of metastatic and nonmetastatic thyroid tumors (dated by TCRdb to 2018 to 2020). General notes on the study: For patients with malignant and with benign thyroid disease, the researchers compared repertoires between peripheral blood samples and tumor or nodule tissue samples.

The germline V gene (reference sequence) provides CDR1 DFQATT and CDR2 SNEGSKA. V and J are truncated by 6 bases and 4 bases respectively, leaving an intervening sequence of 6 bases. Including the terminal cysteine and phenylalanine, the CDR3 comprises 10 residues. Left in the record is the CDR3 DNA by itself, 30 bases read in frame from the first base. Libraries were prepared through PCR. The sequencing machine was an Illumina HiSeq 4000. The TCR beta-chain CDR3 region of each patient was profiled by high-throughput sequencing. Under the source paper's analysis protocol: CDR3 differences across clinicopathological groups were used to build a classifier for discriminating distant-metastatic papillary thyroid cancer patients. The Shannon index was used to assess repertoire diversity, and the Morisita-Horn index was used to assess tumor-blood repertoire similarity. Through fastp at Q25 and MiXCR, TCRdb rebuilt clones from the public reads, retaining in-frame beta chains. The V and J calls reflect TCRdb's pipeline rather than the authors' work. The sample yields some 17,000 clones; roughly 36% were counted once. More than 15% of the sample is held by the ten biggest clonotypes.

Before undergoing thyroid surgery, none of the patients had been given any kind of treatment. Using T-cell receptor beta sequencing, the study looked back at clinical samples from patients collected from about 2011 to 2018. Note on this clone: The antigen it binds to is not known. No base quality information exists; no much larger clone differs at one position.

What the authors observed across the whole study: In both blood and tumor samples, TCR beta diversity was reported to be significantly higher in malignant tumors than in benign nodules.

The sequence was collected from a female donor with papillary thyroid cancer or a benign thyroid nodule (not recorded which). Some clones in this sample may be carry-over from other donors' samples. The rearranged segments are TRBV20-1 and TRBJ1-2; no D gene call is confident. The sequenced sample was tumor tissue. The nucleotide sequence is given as TGCAGTGCCGAGACCTATGGCTACACCTTC. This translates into CSAETYGYTF.